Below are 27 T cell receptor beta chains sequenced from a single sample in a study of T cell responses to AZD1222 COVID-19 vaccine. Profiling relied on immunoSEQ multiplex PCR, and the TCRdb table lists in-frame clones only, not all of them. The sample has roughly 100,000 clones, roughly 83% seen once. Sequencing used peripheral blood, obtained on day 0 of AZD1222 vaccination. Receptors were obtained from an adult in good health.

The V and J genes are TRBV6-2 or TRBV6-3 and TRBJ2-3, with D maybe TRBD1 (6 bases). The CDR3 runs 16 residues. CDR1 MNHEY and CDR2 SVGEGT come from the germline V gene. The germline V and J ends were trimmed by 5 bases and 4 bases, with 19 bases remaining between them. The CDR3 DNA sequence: TGTGCCAGCAGTCAGGCCGGCAGGGGCAGAGCAGATACGCAGTATTTT. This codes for CASSQAGRGRADTQYF.

CDR3 sequence (DNA): TGTGCCAGCTCACCACCCTCAGGGGGCGGCACAGATACGCAGTATTTT. This translates into CASSPPSGGGTDTQYF. The V gene is TRBV18, the J gene TRBJ2-3, with 8 bases identical to TRBD1. V trimming: 0 bases; J trimming: 1 base; junction bases outside the gene matches: 3. The germline CDR1 and CDR2 sequences are KGHSH and LQKENI. The CDR3 length is 16 residues.

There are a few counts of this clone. The CDR3 region is CSARDRGSLNYGYTF. CDR3 in DNA: TGCAGCGCCCGGGACAGGGGTTCCCTTAACTATGGCTACACCTTC. The J gene is TRBJ1-2, the V gene TRBV29-1; 10 positions agree with TRBD1. The length of the CDR3 is 15 residues. The germline gives CDR1 SQVTM, CDR2 ANQGSEA. V dropped 7 bases and J dropped 1; count of bases not matched to a gene: 9.

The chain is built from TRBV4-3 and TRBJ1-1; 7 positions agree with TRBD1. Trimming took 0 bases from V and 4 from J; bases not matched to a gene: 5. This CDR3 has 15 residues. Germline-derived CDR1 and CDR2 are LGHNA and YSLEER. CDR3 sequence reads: CASSQENRGGTEAFF. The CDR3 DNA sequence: TGCGCCAGCAGCCAAGAAAACAGGGGCGGCACTGAAGCTTTCTTT.

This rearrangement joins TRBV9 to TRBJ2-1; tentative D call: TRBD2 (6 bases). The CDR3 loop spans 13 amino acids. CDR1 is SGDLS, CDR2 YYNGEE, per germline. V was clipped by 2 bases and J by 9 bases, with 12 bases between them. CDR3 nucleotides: TGTGCCAGCAGCGTGACTGGAGGGACTGAGCAGTTCTTC. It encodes CASSVTGGTEQFF.

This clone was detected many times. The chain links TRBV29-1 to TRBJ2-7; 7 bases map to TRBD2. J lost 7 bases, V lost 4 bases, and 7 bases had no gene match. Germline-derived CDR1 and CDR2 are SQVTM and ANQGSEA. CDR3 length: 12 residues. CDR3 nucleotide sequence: TGCAGCGTTGTGTCGACGGGGGGAGAGCAGTACGTC. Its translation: CSVVSTGGEQYV.

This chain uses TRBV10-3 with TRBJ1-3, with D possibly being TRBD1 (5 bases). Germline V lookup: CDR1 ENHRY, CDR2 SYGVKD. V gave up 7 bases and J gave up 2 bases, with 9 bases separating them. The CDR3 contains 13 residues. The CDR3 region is CAIIQAAGNTIYF. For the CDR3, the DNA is TGTGCCATCATACAGGCTGCTGGAAACACCATATATTTT.

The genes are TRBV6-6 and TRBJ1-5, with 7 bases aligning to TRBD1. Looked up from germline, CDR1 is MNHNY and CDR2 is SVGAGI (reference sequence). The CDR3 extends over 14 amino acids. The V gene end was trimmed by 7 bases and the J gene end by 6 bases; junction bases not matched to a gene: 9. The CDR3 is CASILDRAAQPQHF. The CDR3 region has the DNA TGTGCCAGCATCCTTGACAGGGCGGCTCAGCCCCAGCATTTT.

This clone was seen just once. The CDR3 nucleotides read TGTGCCAGCACTTCGTTCGGACAGGAGCTTAATTCACCCCTCCACTTT. Protein sequence: CASTSFGQELNSPLHF. This chain links TRBV28 with TRBJ1-6; 7 bases are a match to TRBD1. The CDR3 has 16 residues. The germline gives CDR1 MDHEN, CDR2 SYDVKM. Germline trimming cut 7 bases from V and 6 bases from J; bases unmatched to any gene: 12.

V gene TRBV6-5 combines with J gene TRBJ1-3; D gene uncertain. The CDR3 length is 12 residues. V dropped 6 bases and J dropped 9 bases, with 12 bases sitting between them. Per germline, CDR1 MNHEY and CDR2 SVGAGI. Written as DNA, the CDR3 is TGTGCCAGCAGCCCCAGCGGAGGCACCATATATTTT. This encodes CASSPSGGTIYF.

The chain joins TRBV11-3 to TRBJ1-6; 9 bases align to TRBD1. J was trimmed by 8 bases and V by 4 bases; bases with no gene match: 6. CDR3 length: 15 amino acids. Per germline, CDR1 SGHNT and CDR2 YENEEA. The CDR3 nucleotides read TGTGCCAGCAGCTCCGGGACAGGGCTGGATTCACCCCTCCACTTT. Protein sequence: CASSSGTGLDSPLHF.

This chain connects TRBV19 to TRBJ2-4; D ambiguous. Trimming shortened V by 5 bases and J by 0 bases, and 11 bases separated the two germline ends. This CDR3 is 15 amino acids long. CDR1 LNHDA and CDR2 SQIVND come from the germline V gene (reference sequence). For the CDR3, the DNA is TGTGCCAGTAGTGCCGTGACGGTAGCCAAAAACATTCAGTACTTC. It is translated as CASSAVTVAKNIQYF.

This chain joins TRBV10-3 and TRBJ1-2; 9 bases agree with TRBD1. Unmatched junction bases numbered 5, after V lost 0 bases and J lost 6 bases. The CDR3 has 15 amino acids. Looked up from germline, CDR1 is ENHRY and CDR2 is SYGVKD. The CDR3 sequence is CAISESGTGRNGYTF. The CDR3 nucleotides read TGTGCCATCAGTGAGTCGGGGACAGGGCGGAATGGCTACACCTTC.

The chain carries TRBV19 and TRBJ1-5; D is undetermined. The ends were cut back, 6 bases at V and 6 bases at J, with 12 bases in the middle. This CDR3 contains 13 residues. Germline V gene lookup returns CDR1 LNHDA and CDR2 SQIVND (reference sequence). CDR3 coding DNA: TGTGCCAGTAGCTCTAATCGAGCTCAGCCCCAGCATTTT. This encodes CASSSNRAQPQHF.

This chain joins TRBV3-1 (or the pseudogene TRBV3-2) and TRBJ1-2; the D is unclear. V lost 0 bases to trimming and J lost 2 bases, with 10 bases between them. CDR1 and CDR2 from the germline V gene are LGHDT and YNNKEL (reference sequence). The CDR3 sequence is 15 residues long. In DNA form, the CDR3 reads TGTGCCAGCAGCCAAGAGCGCTGGGGAAACTATGGCTACACCTTC. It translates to CASSQERWGNYGYTF.

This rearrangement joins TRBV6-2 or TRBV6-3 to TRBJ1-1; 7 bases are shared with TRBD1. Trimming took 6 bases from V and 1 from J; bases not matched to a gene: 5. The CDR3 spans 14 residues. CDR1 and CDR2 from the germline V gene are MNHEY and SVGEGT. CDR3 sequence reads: CASSGRQGNTEAFF. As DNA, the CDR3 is TGTGCCAGCAGCGGTCGACAGGGGAACACTGAAGCTTTCTTT.

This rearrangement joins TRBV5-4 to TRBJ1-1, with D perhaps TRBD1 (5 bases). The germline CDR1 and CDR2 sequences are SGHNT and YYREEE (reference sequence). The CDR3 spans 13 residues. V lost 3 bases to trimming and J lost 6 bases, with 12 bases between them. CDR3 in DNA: TGTGCCAGCAGCTGGCAGGGCGGGTCTGAAGCTTTCTTT. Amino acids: CASSWQGGSEAFF.

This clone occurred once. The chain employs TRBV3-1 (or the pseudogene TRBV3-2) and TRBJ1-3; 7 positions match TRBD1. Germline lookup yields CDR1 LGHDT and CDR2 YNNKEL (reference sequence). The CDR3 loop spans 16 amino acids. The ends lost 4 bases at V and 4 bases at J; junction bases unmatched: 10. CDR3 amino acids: CASSPQTGLGGNTIYF. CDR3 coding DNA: TGTGCCAGCAGCCCCCAGACAGGGTTGGGGGGAAACACCATATATTTT.

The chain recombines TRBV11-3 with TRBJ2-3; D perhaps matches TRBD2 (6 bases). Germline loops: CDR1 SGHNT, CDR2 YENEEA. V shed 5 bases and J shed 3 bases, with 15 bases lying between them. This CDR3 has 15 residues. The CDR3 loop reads CASSIPGGGTDTQYF. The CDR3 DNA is TGTGCCAGCAGCATTCCCGGGGGTGGGACAGATACGCAGTATTTT.

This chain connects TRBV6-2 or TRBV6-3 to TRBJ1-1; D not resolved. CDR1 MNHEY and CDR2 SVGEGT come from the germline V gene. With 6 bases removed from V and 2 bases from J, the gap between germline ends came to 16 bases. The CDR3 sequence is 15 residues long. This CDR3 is CASSGWTAGNTEAFF. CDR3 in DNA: TGTGCCAGCAGCGGGTGGACCGCCGGTAACACTGAAGCTTTCTTT.

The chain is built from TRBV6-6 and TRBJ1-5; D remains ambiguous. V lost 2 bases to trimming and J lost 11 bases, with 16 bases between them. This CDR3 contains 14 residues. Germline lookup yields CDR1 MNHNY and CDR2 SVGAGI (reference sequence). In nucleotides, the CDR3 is TGTGCCAGCAGTTACCCGGAGCACACGGCAGCCCAGCATTTT. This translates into CASSYPEHTAAQHF.

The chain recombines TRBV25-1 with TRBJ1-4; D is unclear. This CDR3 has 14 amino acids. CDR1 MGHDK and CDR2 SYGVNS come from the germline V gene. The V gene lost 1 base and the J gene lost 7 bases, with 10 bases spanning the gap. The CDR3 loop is CASSEWVGFEKLFF. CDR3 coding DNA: TGTGCCAGCAGTGAATGGGTGGGGTTTGAAAAACTGTTTTTT. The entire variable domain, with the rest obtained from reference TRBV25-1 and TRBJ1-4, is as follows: EADIYQTPRYLVIGTGKKITLECSQTMGHDKMYWYQQDPGMELHLIHYSYGVNSTEKGDLSSESTVSRIRTEHFPLTLESARPSHTSQYLCASSEWVGFEKLFFGSGTQLSVL.

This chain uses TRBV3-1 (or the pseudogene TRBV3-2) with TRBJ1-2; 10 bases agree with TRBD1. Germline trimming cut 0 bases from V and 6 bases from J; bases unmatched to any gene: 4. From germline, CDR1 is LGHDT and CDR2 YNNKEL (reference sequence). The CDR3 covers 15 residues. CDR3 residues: CASSQEPTGGNGYTF. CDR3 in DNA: TGTGCCAGCAGCCAAGAGCCGACAGGGGGCAATGGCTACACCTTC.

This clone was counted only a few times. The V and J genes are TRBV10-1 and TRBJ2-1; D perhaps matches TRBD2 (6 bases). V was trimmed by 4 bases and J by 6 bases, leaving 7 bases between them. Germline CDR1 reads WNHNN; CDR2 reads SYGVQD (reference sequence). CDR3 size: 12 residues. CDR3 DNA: TGCGCCAGCAGTGTGGGGGGCAATGAGCAGTTCTTC. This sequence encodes CASSVGGNEQFF.

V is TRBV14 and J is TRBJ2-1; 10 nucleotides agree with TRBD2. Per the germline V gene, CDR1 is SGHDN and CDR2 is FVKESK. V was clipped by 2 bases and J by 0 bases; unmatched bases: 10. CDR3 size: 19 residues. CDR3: CASSQPERGGRSSYNEQFF. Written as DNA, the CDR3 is TGTGCCAGCAGCCAACCCGAGCGGGGGGGCCGTAGCTCCTACAATGAGCAGTTCTTC. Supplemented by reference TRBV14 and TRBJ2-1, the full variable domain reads EAGVTQFPSHSVIEKGQTVTLRCDPISGHDNLYWYRRVMGKEIKFLLHFVKESKQDESGMPNNRFLAERTGGTYSTLKVQPAELEDSGVYFCASSQPERGGRSSYNEQFFGPGTRLTVL.

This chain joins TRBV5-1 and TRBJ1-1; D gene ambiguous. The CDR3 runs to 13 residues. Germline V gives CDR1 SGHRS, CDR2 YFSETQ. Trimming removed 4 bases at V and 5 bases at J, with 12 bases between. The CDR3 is CASSAGTKTEAFF. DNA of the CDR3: TGCGCCAGCAGCGCCGGAACTAAGACTGAAGCTTTCTTT.

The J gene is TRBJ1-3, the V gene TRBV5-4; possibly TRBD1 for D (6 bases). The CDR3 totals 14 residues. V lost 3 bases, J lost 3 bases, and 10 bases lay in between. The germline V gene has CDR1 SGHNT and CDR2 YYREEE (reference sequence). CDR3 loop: CASSSQGFGNTIYF. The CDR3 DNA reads TGTGCCAGCAGCTCACAGGGCTTTGGAAACACCATATATTTT.